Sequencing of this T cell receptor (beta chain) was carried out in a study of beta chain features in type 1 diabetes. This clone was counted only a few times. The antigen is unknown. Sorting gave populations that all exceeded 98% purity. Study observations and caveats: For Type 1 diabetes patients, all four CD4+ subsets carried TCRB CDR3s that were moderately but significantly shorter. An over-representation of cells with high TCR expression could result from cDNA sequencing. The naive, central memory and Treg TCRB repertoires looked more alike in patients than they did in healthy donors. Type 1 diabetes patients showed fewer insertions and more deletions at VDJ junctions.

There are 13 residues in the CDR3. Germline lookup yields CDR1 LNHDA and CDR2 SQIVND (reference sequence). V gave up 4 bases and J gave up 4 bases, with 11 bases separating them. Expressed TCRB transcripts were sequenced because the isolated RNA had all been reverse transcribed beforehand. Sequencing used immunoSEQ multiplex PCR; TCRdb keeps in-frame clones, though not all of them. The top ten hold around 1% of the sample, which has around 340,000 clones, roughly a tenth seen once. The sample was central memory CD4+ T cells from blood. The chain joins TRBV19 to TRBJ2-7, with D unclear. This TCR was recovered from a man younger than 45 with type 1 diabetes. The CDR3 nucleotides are TGTGCCAGTAGTAAGGGTAAGGCTTACGAGCAGTACTTC. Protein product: CASSKGKAYEQYF.